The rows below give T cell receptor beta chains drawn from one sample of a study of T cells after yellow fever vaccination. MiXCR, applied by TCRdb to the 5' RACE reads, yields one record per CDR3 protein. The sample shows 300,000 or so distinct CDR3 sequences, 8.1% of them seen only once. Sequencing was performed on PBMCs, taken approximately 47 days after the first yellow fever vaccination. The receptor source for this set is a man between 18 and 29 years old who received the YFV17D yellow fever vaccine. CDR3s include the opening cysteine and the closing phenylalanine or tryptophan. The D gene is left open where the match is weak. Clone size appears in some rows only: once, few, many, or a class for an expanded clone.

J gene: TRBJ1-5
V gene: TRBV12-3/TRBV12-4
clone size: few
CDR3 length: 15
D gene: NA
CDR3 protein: CASRSSVLSDQPQHF
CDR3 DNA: TGTGCCAGCAGATCTTCGGTCCTTTCCGATCAGCCCCAGCATTTT

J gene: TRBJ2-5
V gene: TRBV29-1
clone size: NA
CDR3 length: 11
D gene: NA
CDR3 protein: CSVGVGETQYF
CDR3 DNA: TGCAGCGTTGGGGTAGGGGAGACCCAGTACTTC

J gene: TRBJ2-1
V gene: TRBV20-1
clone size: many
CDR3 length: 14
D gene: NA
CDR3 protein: CSARDLSGTGEQFF
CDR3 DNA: TGCAGTGCTAGAGATCTGTCCGGGACGGGTGAGCAGTTCTTC

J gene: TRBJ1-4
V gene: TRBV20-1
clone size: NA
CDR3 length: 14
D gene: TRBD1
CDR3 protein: CSAKDRGINEKLFF
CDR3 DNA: TGCAGTGCTAAAGACAGGGGGATTAATGAAAAACTGTTTTTT

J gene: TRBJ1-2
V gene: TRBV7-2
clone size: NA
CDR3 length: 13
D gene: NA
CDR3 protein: CASSPRGVYGYTF
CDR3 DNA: TGTGCCAGCAGTCCGAGGGGGGTCTATGGCTACACCTTC

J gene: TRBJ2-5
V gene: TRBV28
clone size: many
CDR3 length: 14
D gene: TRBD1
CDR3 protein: CASSSDRAQETQYF
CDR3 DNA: TGTGCCAGCAGCTCCGACAGGGCTCAAGAGACCCAGTACTTC

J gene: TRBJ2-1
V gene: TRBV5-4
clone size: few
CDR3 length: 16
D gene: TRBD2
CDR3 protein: CASSPAGGGPYNEQFF
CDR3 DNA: TGTGCCAGCAGCCCGGCGGGCGGGGGGCCCTACAATGAGCAGTTCTTC

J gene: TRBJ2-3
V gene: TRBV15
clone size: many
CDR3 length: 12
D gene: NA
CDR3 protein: CATSRDQDTQYF
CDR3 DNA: TGTGCCACCAGCAGAGATCAGGATACGCAGTATTTT

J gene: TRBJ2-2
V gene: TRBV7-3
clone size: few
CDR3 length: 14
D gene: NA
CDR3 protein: CASSSRGNTGELFF
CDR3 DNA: TGTGCCAGCAGCTCCCGGGGTAACACCGGGGAGCTGTTTTTT

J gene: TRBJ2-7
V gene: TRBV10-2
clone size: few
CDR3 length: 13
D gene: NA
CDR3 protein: CASNFEGSYEQYF
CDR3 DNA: TGCGCCAGCAATTTCGAAGGGTCATACGAGCAGTACTTC

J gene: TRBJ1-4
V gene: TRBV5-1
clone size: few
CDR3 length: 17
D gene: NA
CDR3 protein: CASSLVYGPATNEKLFF
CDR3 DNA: TGCGCCAGCAGCTTGGTCTATGGTCCCGCAACTAATGAAAAACTGTTTTTT

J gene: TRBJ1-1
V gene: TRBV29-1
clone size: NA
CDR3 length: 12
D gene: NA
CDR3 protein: CSVGHTGTEAFF
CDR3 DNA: TGCAGCGTCGGACATACGGGGACTGAAGCTTTCTTT

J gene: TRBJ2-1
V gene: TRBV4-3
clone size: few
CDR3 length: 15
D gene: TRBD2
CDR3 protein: CASSQRPSGTNEQFF
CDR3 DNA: TGCGCCAGCAGCCAAAGGCCTAGCGGAACTAATGAGCAGTTCTTC

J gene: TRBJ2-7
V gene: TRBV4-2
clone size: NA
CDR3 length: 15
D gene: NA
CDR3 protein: CASSQGLSMWYEQYF
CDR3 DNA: TGTGCCAGCAGCCAAGGACTGAGCATGTGGTACGAGCAGTACTTC

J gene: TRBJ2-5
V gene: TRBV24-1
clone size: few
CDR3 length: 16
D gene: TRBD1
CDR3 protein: CATSDPRTGGMETQYF
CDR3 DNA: TGTGCCACCAGTGATCCGCGGACAGGGGGGATGGAGACCCAGTACTTC

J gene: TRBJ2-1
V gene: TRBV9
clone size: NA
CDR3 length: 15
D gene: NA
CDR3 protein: CASSDERSSYNEQFF
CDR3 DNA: TGTGCCAGCAGCGACGAGCGGAGCTCCTACAATGAGCAGTTCTTC

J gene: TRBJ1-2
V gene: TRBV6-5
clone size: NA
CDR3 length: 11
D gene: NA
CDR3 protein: CASRERGGYTF
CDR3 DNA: TGTGCCAGCAGAGAGAGGGGTGGCTACACCTTC

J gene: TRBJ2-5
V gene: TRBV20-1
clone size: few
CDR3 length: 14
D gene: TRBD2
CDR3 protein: CSARISGGVETQYF
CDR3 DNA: TGCAGTGCTAGGATCAGCGGGGGGGTTGAGACCCAGTACTTC

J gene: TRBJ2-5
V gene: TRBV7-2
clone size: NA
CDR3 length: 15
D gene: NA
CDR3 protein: CASSLWDSPGETQYF
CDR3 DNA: TGTGCCAGCAGCTTGTGGGACTCTCCAGGGGAGACCCAGTACTTC

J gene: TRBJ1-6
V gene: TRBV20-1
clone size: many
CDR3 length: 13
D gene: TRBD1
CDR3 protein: CSASNTGDSPLHF
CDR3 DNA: TGCAGTGCTAGTAATACAGGGGATTCACCCCTCCACTTT

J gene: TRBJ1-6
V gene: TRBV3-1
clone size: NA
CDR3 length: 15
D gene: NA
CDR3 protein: CASSTSERYNSPLHF
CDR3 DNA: TGTGCCAGCAGCACCTCGGAGCGCTATAATTCACCCCTCCACTTT

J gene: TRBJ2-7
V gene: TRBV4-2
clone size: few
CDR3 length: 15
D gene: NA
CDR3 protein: CASSQDPGTYYEQYF
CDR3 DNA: TGTGCCAGCAGCCAAGATCCAGGGACATACTACGAGCAGTACTTC

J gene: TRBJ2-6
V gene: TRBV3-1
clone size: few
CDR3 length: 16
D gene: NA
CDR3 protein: CASSPRIGSGANVLTF
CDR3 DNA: TGTGCCAGCAGCCCGCGAATAGGTAGTGGGGCCAACGTCCTGACTTTC

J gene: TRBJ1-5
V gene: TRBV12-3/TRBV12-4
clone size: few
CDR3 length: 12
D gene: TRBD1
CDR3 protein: CASSVGTGFPHF
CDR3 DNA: TGTGCCAGCAGCGTCGGGACAGGGTTCCCTCATTTT

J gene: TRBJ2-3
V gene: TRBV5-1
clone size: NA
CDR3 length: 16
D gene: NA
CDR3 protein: CASSYPQGPVTDTQYF
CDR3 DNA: TGCGCCAGCAGCTACCCACAGGGACCTGTCACAGATACGCAGTATTTT

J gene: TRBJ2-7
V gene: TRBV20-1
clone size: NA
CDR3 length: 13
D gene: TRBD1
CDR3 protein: CSAQGQSSYEQYF
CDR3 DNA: TGCAGTGCCCAGGGACAGAGCTCCTACGAGCAGTACTTC

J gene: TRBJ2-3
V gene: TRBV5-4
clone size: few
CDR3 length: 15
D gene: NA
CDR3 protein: CASSLNGITTDTQYF
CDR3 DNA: TGTGCCAGCAGCTTGAATGGAATTACCACAGATACGCAGTATTTT

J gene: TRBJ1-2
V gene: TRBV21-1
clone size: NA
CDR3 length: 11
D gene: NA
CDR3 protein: CASRGRFGYTF
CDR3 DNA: TGTGCCAGCAGGGGACGGTTTGGCTACACCTTC

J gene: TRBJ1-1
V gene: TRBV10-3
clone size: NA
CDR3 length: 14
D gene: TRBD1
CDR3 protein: CAIWTGDQVTEAFF
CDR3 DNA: TGTGCCATCTGGACAGGGGACCAAGTCACTGAAGCTTTCTTT

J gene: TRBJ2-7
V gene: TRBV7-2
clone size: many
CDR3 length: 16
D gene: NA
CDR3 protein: CASSRSGTRDSYEQYF
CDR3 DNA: TGTGCCAGCAGCCGATCCGGGACAAGAGATTCCTACGAGCAGTACTTC

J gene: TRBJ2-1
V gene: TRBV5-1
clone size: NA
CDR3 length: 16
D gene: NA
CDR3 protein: CASSFSRGPIYNEQFF
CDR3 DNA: TGCGCCAGCAGCTTCTCGCGGGGGCCCATCTACAATGAGCAGTTCTTC